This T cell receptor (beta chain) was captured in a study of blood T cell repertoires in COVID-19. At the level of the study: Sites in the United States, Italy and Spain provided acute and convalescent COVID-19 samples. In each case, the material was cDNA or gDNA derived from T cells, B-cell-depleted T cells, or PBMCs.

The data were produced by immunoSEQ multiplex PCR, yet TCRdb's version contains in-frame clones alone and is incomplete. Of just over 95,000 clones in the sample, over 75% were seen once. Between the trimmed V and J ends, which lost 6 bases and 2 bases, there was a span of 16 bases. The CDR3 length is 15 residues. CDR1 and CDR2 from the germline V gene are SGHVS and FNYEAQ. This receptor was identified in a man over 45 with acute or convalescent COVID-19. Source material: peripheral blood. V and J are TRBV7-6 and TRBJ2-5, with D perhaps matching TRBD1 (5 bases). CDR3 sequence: CASSPWSRGQETQYF. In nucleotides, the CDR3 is TGTGCCAGCAGTCCATGGTCTAGGGGACAAGAGACCCAGTACTTC.